This note documents a single T cell receptor (beta chain) sequence. Its antigen remains unknown. Unique molecular identifiers had been added to the TCR beta cDNA libraries. Each sample of roughly 0.9 to 11 million input T cells yielded 500,000 or so cDNA molecules, so each molecule approximated one T cell. A single record per CDR3 protein comes from TCRdb applying MiXCR to the PCR reads. In the table there are almost 700,000 distinct CDR3 sequences, 55% to 60% of which are singletons. The data were taken from a study of post-analysis software for immune sequencing data. Overall study context: Relapsing-remitting, secondary progressive and progressive-relapsing forms made up the multiple sclerosis disease courses.

Whole-study results and caveats: Multiple sclerosis patients had significantly lower normalized Chao1 diversity than controls.

The source is a girl aged 2 to 10 with multiple sclerosis. The sequenced sample consisted of blood.

The CDR3 DNA reads as TGTGCCAGCAGCCAAGATTTAACTAGCGGAGGATACAATGAGCAGTACTTC. The encoded protein is CASSQDLTSGGYNEQYF. The V gene is TRBV4-2, the J gene TRBJ2-7; 8 bases match TRBD2. J was trimmed by 7 bases and V by 0 bases; bases with no gene match: 14. The CDR3 is 17 amino acids. CDR1 and CDR2 from the germline V gene are LGHNA and YNFKEQ.